Below are 30 T cell receptor beta chains sequenced from a single sample in a study of T cell responses to AZD1222 COVID-19 vaccine. The method was immunoSEQ multiplex PCR; TCRdb's version includes in-frame clones alone and lacks a portion of them. This table holds tens of thousands of clones, 70% to 85% found once. This specimen was peripheral blood, taken on day 0 of AZD1222 vaccination. All receptors come from an adult in good health.

The chain is built from TRBV5-4 and TRBJ2-3; the D gene is possibly TRBD2 (7 bases). The length of the CDR3 is 14 residues. CDR1 and CDR2 from the germline V gene are SGHNT and YYREEE (reference sequence). V was trimmed by 2 bases and J by 4 bases, leaving 11 bases between them. The CDR3 region has the DNA TGTGCCAGCAGCTTAAAGGGGGGGGCAGATACGCAGTATTTT. It specifies CASSLKGGADTQYF.

The V call is TRBV5-4, the J call TRBJ2-3; D might be TRBD2 (6 bases). Deletions cut 2 bases from V and 9 bases from J, with 10 bases between. The CDR3 loop spans 12 amino acids. The germline gives CDR1 SGHNT, CDR2 YYREEE (reference sequence). This CDR3 is CASSFGGATQYF. DNA of the CDR3: TGTGCCAGCAGCTTCGGCGGGGCAACGCAGTATTTT.

The rearrangement joins TRBV9 to TRBJ1-1; TRBD1 is a possible D gene (6 bases). The CDR3 sequence is 14 residues long. Germline V gene lookup returns CDR1 SGDLS and CDR2 YYNGEE. Trimming shortened V by 4 bases and J by 1 base, and 11 bases separated the two germline ends. CDR3 sequence reads: CASSPGHRNTEAFF. The CDR3 DNA follows: TGTGCCAGCAGCCCGGGACACCGGAACACTGAAGCTTTCTTT.

The chain recombines TRBV6-2 or TRBV6-3 with TRBJ2-7; 12 nucleotides align to TRBD2. The CDR3 contains 14 residues. Trimming at V came to 5 bases and at J to 2 bases, leaving 1 base not matched to a gene. Germline CDR1 MNHEY, CDR2 SVGEGT. The CDR3: CASSGLAGTYEQYF. CDR3 in DNA: TGTGCCAGCAGTGGACTAGCGGGAACCTACGAGCAGTACTTC.

This clone was counted ten times or more. The rearrangement uses TRBV29-1 and TRBJ1-2; D gene unclear. CDR1 and CDR2 from the germline V gene are SQVTM and ANQGSEA. CDR3 length: 13 residues. V lost 0 bases to trimming and J lost 4 bases, with 9 bases between them. CDR3 region: CSVEDRTSYGYTF. In DNA form, the CDR3 reads TGCAGCGTTGAAGATCGTACATCCTATGGCTACACCTTC.

This clone was found a few times. The rearrangement joins TRBV5-5 to TRBJ2-1; D is uncertain. V was shortened by 0 bases and J by 1 base, with 5 bases between the two germline ends. CDR1 SGHKS and CDR2 YYEKEE come from the germline V gene (reference sequence). The CDR3 runs to 14 residues. This chain's CDR3 is CASSLEGSYNEQFF. The CDR3 DNA reads TGTGCCAGCAGCTTGGAGGGTTCCTACAATGAGCAGTTCTTC. The full variable domain, completed using reference TRBV5-5 and TRBJ2-1, is DAGVTQSPTHLIKTRGQQVTLRCSPISGHKSVSWYQQVLGQGPQFIFQYYEKEERGRGNFPDRFSARQFPNYSSELNVNALLLGDSALYLCASSLEGSYNEQFFGPGTRLTVL.

The chain couples TRBV18 to TRBJ2-3; D possibly corresponds to TRBD2 (11 bases). The V end was cut by 4 bases, the J end by 1 base, with 30 bases between. CDR1 KGHSH and CDR2 LQKENI come from the germline V gene. The CDR3 spans 21 residues. The CDR3 nucleotides read TGTGCCAGCTCACAGACAGGGGGCAACTCTCTGGGACTAGCGGGCACAGATACGCAGTATTTT. Its translation: CASSQTGGNSLGLAGTDTQYF.

The genes are TRBV5-1 and TRBJ2-2; 14 nucleotides align to TRBD2. Germline V CDR1 and CDR2: SGHRS, YFSETQ. The CDR3 spans 15 residues. The V segment lost 4 bases and the J segment 6 bases; nucleotides outside the gene matches: 2. The CDR3 DNA is TGCGCCAGCAGCACGGGACTAGCGGGAGCCGGGGAGCTGTTTTTT. It specifies CASSTGLAGAGELFF.

The rearrangement uses TRBV5-1 and TRBJ2-7; D is uncertain. V was cut by 0 bases and J by 3 bases, with 10 bases left in between. The CDR3 sequence is 14 residues long. Germline V gives CDR1 SGHRS, CDR2 YFSETQ. CDR3 amino acids: CASSLDWAGYEQYF. CDR3 nucleotides: TGCGCCAGCAGCTTGGATTGGGCTGGCTACGAGCAGTACTTC.

This rearrangement joins TRBV27 to TRBJ1-5; D gene ambiguous. The CDR3 runs 12 residues. Germline CDR1 and CDR2: MNHEY and SMNVEV (reference sequence). The V end lost 3 bases, the J end lost 5 bases, and 5 bases lay between the germline ends. The CDR3 region is CASSFLDQPQHF. In DNA form, the CDR3 reads TGTGCCAGCAGTTTCCTTGATCAGCCCCAGCATTTT.

This sequence joins TRBV3-1 (or the pseudogene TRBV3-2) and TRBJ2-3; D is undetermined. The V end was cut by 4 bases, the J end by 3 bases, with 5 bases between. CDR1 and CDR2 (germline): LGHDT, YNNKEL (reference sequence). The CDR3 is 12 amino acids. CDR3 amino acids: CASSLKTDTQYF. The CDR3 coding sequence is TGTGCCAGCAGCCTTAAGACAGATACGCAGTATTTT.

The V call is TRBV5-6, the J call TRBJ2-5; possibly TRBD1 or TRBD2 for D (5 bases each). V lost 4 bases to trimming and J lost 9 bases, with 19 bases between them. CDR1 is SGHDT, CDR2 YYEEEE, per germline. The CDR3 contains 14 residues. The CDR3 is CASSVSSGPQAQYF. DNA of the CDR3: TGTGCCAGCAGCGTCTCCTCGGGACCGCAGGCCCAGTACTTC.

The gene calls are TRBV19 and TRBJ1-1; TRBD1 is a possible D gene (5 bases). The CDR3 contains 12 residues. Germline CDR1 LNHDA, CDR2 SQIVND (reference sequence). With 3 bases removed from V and 5 bases from J, the gap between germline ends came to 7 bases. The CDR3: CASSMRGTEAFF. The CDR3 coding sequence is TGTGCCAGTAGTATGCGGGGGACTGAAGCTTTCTTT. Variable domain in full (rest from reference TRBV19 and TRBJ1-1): DGGITQSPKYLFRKEGQNVTLSCEQNLNHDAMYWYRQDPGQGLRLIYYSQIVNDFQKGDIAEGYSVSREKKESFPLTVTSAQKNPTAFYLCASSMRGTEAFFGQGTRLTVV.

CDR3 amino acids: CASSPRQRITDTQYF. CDR3 nucleotide sequence: TGTGCCAGCAGCCCCCGCCAGCGGATCACAGATACGCAGTATTTT. This rearrangement joins TRBV11-2 to TRBJ2-3; weak D call: TRBD2 (5 bases). CDR3 size: 15 residues. Per germline, CDR1 SGHAT and CDR2 FQNNGV. The V and J ends lost 5 bases and 2 bases respectively, with 14 bases between them. Full variable domain (missing parts from reference TRBV11-2 and TRBJ2-3): EAGVAQSPRYKIIEKRQSVAFWCNPISGHATLYWYQQILGQGPKLLIQFQNNGVVDDSQLPKDRFSAERLKGVDSTLKIQPAKLEDSAVYLCASSPRQRITDTQYFGPGTRLTVL.

This clone was recorded only once. The chain employs TRBV3-1 (or the pseudogene TRBV3-2) and TRBJ2-5; no reliable D call. The V gene lost 4 bases and the J gene lost 7 bases, with 16 bases spanning the gap. Germline V gene data show CDR1 as LGHDT and CDR2 as YNNKEL (reference sequence). The CDR3 loop spans 14 amino acids. The CDR3 reads CASSLRTGPGTQYF. Written as DNA, the CDR3 is TGTGCCAGCAGCCTTCGAACGGGTCCCGGGACCCAGTACTTC.

The chain carries TRBV24-1 and TRBJ1-5; D gene ambiguous. V dropped 5 bases and J dropped 4 bases, with 8 bases sitting between them. Germline loops: CDR1 KGHDR, CDR2 SFDVKD. The CDR3 runs 13 residues. CDR3 in DNA: TGTGCCACCAGTGCACAGCCTAATCAGCCCCAGCATTTT. Translated: CATSAQPNQPQHF.

This chain links TRBV29-1 with TRBJ1-2; D gene unclear. Looked up from germline, CDR1 is SQVTM and CDR2 is ANQGSEA. The ends were cut back, 4 bases at V and 6 bases at J, with 18 bases in the middle. The CDR3 covers 14 residues. CDR3 amino acids: CSVVPPKYTNGYTF. The CDR3 DNA reads as TGCAGCGTTGTGCCGCCAAAGTACACTAATGGCTACACCTTC.

This clone was counted a single time. The chain recombines TRBV5-1 with TRBJ1-2; 9 bases align to TRBD1. This CDR3 has 15 amino acids. Germline V gene data show CDR1 as SGHRS and CDR2 as YFSETQ. V shed 2 bases, J shed 7 bases, and the junction held 9 bases outside the gene matches. The CDR3 here is CASSLQPTGGRGYTF. For the CDR3, the DNA is TGCGCCAGCAGCTTACAGCCGACAGGGGGACGTGGCTACACCTTC. Variable domain in full (rest from reference TRBV5-1 and TRBJ1-2): KAGVTQTPRYLIKTRGQQVTLSCSPISGHRSVSWYQQTPGQGLQFLFEYFSETQRNKGNFPGRFSGRQFSNSRSEMNVSTLELGDSALYLCASSLQPTGGRGYTFGSGTRLTVV.

The V call is TRBV5-1, the J call TRBJ2-3; D not certain. Germline CDR1 reads SGHRS; CDR2 reads YFSETQ. This CDR3 spans 15 amino acids. Trimming stripped 3 bases from V and 1 base from J, with 12 bases between. In DNA, the CDR3 is TGCGCCAGCAGCTACTTGGCGATGGGCACAGATACGCAGTATTTT. It specifies CASSYLAMGTDTQYF.

The CDR3 nucleotides are TGTGCCAGCAGCTTAGAAGGGGGTACAATTCGGAACACTGAAGCTTTCTTT. Amino acids: CASSLEGGTIRNTEAFF. This sequence joins TRBV7-2 and TRBJ1-1, with D possibly matching TRBD1 (6 bases). CDR1 and CDR2 from the germline V gene are SGHTA and FQGNSA. V lost 1 base, J lost 1 base, and 16 bases lay in between. This CDR3 spans 17 amino acids.

This clone was counted only a few times. The chain couples TRBV29-1 to TRBJ1-3; 8 bases are a match to TRBD1. Germline lookup yields CDR1 SQVTM and CDR2 ANQGSEA. The CDR3 contains 16 residues. V shed 7 bases and J 0 bases; nucleotides not matched to a gene: 11. This chain's CDR3 is CSAGGAGGHSGNTIYF. CDR3 bases: TGCAGCGCCGGGGGGGCAGGGGGCCACTCTGGAAACACCATATATTTT. The full variable domain, in which reference TRBV29-1 and TRBJ1-3 provide the parts outside the CDR3, is SAVISQKPSRDICQRGTSLTIQCQVDSQVTMMFWYRQQPGQSLTLIATANQGSEATYESGFVIDKFPISRPNLTFSTLTVSNMSPEDSSIYLCSAGGAGGHSGNTIYFGEGSWLTVV.

V is TRBV10-1 and J is TRBJ2-4; D gene unclear. The CDR3 covers 16 residues. Germline CDR1 WNHNN, CDR2 SYGVQD (reference sequence). Trimming removed 0 bases at V and 0 bases at J, with 9 bases between. This chain's CDR3 is CASSESAVLAKNIQYF. In DNA, the CDR3 is TGCGCCAGCAGTGAGTCGGCGGTTCTAGCCAAAAACATTCAGTACTTC.

The rearrangement joins TRBV4-2 to TRBJ2-2; D gene unclear. The ends were cut back, 2 bases at V and 7 bases at J, with 17 bases in the middle. This CDR3 contains 16 residues. CDR1 and CDR2 from the germline V gene are LGHNA and YNFKEQ. The CDR3: CASSQFLVGSVGELFF. The CDR3 nucleotides are TGTGCCAGCAGCCAATTTTTAGTAGGGTCGGTCGGGGAGCTGTTTTTT.

This chain joins TRBV11-2 and TRBJ2-1; D is ambiguous. The V gene's germline CDR1 is SGHAT and CDR2 FQNNGV. V was pared by 5 bases and J by 6 bases, with 11 bases between. This CDR3 has 13 amino acids. CDR3 DNA: TGTGCCAGCAGCCCCGACTTCCTCAATGAGCAGTTCTTC. Its translation is CASSPDFLNEQFF.

The sample holds a few counts of this clone. The gene calls are TRBV11-2 and TRBJ2-5; 7 bases are a match to TRBD1. The V gene end was trimmed by 3 bases and the J gene end by 2 bases; junction bases not matched to a gene: 3. The CDR3 extends over 14 amino acids. Germline V gene data show CDR1 as SGHAT and CDR2 as FQNNGV. In nucleotides, the CDR3 is TGTGCCAGCAGCTTTCGCAGGGGGCAAGAGACCCAGTACTTC. This sequence encodes CASSFRRGQETQYF.

The chain has TRBV3-1 (or the pseudogene TRBV3-2) and TRBJ2-2; TRBD2 is a possible D gene (6 bases). The CDR3 consists of 14 residues. V shed 4 bases and J shed 4 bases, with 10 bases lying between them. CDR1 is LGHDT, CDR2 YNNKEL, per germline (reference sequence). CDR3 in amino acids: CASSRGVATGELFF. In nucleotides, the CDR3 is TGTGCCAGCAGCCGCGGGGTAGCCACCGGGGAGCTGTTTTTT.

The rearrangement joins TRBV9 to TRBJ1-3; perhaps TRBD1 as D (6 bases). This CDR3 is 15 amino acids long. Per germline, CDR1 SGDLS and CDR2 YYNGEE. The germline V and J ends were trimmed by 3 bases and 3 bases, with 13 bases remaining between them. Here the CDR3 reads CASSAGAPYGNTIYF. CDR3 nucleotides: TGTGCCAGCAGCGCAGGGGCGCCGTATGGAAACACCATATATTTT.

J is TRBJ2-2 and V is TRBV12-5; TRBD2 matches at 11 bases. CDR1 is LGHNT and CDR2 is FRNRAP in the germline V gene. V lost 1 base to trimming and J lost 3 bases; unmatched junction nucleotides: 7. There are 18 residues in the CDR3. CDR3 sequence (DNA): TGTGCTAGTGGTTTGGGAAGCTCTAGCGGGAGGTACACCGGGGAGCTGTTTTTT. Its translation is CASGLGSSSGRYTGELFF. The variable domain in full, with the rest retrieved from reference TRBV12-5 and TRBJ2-2, is DARVTQTPRHKVTEMGQEVTMRCQPILGHNTVFWYRQTMMQGLELLAYFRNRAPLDDSGMPKDRFSAEMPDATLATLKIQPSEPRDSAVYFCASGLGSSSGRYTGELFFGEGSRLTVL.

This clone was observed a few times. The chain is built from TRBV28 and TRBJ1-5, with unresolved D. This CDR3 spans 14 amino acids. Germline CDR1 MDHEN, CDR2 SYDVKM. Trimming removed 4 bases at V and 0 bases at J, with 7 bases between. CDR3 bases: TGTGCCAGCAGTTCTGGCAGTAGCAATCAGCCCCAGCATTTT. Encoded protein: CASSSGSSNQPQHF.

This clone has only a few counts. This chain links TRBV7-8 with TRBJ2-1; TRBD2 matches 13 bases. The V and J ends lost 5 bases and 8 bases, in that order; junction bases with no gene match: 18. In germline, CDR1 is SGHVS, CDR2 FQNEAQ. The CDR3 runs to 19 residues. For the CDR3, the DNA is TGTGCCAGCAGCGAAAGGACTAGCGGGAGCAGTGGATCCTGGTATGAGCAGTTCTTC. It translates to CASSERTSGSSGSWYEQFF. Full variable domain (rest looked up from reference TRBV7-8 and TRBJ2-1): GAGVSQSPRYKVAKRGQDVALRCDPISGHVSLFWYQQALGQGPEFLTYFQNEAQLDKSGLPSDRFFAERPEGSVSTLKIQRTQQEDSAVYLCASSERTSGSSGSWYEQFFGPGTRLTVL.